This TCR beta chain was sequenced for a study of blood T cell repertoires in COVID-19. Study details: Samples representing acute and convalescent COVID-19 were sourced from the United States, Italy and Spain. T cells, B-cell-depleted T cells, or PBMCs provided the cDNA or gDNA that served as material.

Per the original methods: Nucleated cell counts were estimated from reference gene primer amplification. Using immunoSEQ multiplex PCR, the repertoire was profiled, and TCRdb retains in-frame clones only, with some absent. D and trimming come from the DNA, and the V and J calls and clone size come from that table. The top ten clones hold roughly 7.2% of a sample with roughly 200,000 clones, approximately 80% of them seen once. The CDR3 is made up of 18 amino acids. Trimming pared 4 bases from V and 4 bases from J, leaving 24 bases between. Germline values: CDR1 KGHDR, CDR2 SFDVKD. V usage is TRBV24-1 and J usage is TRBJ1-2, with D maybe TRBD1 (6 bases). The sample consisted of peripheral blood. This TCR came from a woman aged 35 to 49 with COVID-19, enrolled during active disease. CDR3 sequence (DNA): TGTGCCACCAGTGACCACGCGGGAGAAGGGGGAGGGTTCTATGGCTACACCTTC. Translation: CATSDHAGEGGGFYGYTF.